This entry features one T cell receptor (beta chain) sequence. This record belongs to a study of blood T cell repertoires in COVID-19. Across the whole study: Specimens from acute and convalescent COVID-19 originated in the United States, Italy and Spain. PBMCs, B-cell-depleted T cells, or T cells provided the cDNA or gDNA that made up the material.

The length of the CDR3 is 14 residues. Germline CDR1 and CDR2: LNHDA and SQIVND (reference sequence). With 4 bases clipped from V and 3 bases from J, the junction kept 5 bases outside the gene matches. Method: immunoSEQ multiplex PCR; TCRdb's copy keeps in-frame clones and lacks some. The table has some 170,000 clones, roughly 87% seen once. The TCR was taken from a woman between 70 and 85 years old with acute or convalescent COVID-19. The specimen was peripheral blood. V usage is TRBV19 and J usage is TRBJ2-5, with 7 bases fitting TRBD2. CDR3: CASSTRSGEETQYF. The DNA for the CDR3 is TGTGCCAGTAGTACCCGGAGCGGGGAAGAGACCCAGTACTTC.